Sequencing of this T cell receptor beta chain was carried out in a study of T cell repertoires in cytomegalovirus infection. About the research overall: Selection of CMV epitopes for the study included recently identified HLA-C-restricted and well-studied HLA-B-restricted ones.

Overall study findings and caveats: Predominance within the ex vivo response was attributable to HLA-C-restricted CMV-specific TCR beta clonotypes.

Each CDR3 protein gets one entry after TCRdb re-called the reads with MiXCR. The sample lists 700,000 to 950,000 distinct CDR3 sequences, 30% to 35% occurring once. The CDR3 runs to 17 residues. The V gene's germline CDR1 is MNHEY and CDR2 SVGAGI. V was pared by 0 bases and J by 5 bases, with 11 bases of the junction left unmatched. Turning to this clonotype: What it binds is unknown.

The chain carries TRBV6-5 and TRBJ2-5; 8 bases map to TRBD1. The TCR was taken from a human donor in good health (CMV status not recorded). Some clones in this sample may be carry-over from other donors' samples. Material: cultured CD8+ T cells from PBMCs, obtained from culture after CMV antigen stimulation. The DNA of the CDR3 is TGTGCCAGCAGTTACTCGACCCTTAGCAGGGGGCTGGAGACCCAGTACTTC. This codes for CASSYSTLSRGLETQYF.